One and the same sample provided the 9 T cell receptor beta chains below, sequenced in a study of blood T cell repertoires in COVID-19. The method was immunoSEQ multiplex PCR; TCRdb's version includes in-frame clones alone and lacks a portion of them. The sample lists 300,000 to 400,000 clones, 88% occurring once. The sequenced material came from peripheral blood. Every receptor here comes from a woman in her 70s with COVID-19, enrolled during active disease.

The chain combines TRBV25-1 with TRBJ2-3, with 9 positions matching TRBD2. The germline V gene encodes CDR1 MGHDK and CDR2 SYGVNS. The CDR3 length is 17 residues. With 7 bases clipped from V and 0 bases from J, the junction kept 11 bases outside the gene matches. In DNA form, the CDR3 reads TGTGCCAGCACCCAGAGGGGACTAGCTCCTAGCACAGATACGCAGTATTTT. It translates to CASTQRGLAPSTDTQYF.

The J gene is TRBJ2-3, the V gene TRBV7-2; 14 bases align to TRBD2. The length of the CDR3 is 16 residues. Per the germline V gene, CDR1 is SGHTA and CDR2 is FQGNSA. Losses at the gene ends were 5 bases for V and 3 bases for J; bases not matched to a gene: 4. CDR3 DNA: TGTGCCAGCAGCCCCCGACTAGCGGGGGGGACAGATACGCAGTATTTT. This translates into CASSPRLAGGTDTQYF. Based on the CDR3 plus reference TRBV7-2 and TRBJ2-3, the full variable domain is GAGVSQSPSNKVTEKGKDVELRCDPISGHTALYWYRQSLGQGLEFLIYFQGNSAPDKSGLPSDRFSAERTGGSVSTLTIQRTQQEDSAVYLCASSPRLAGGTDTQYFGPGTRLTVL.

This clone was observed once. The V and J genes are TRBV19 and TRBJ1-1, with 11 bases aligning to TRBD1. The CDR3 consists of 14 residues. Germline CDR1 LNHDA, CDR2 SQIVND (reference sequence). V gave up 3 bases and J gave up 11 bases; unmatched junction bases: 8. The CDR3 loop is CASSIAQGTGGAFF. The DNA of the CDR3 is TGTGCCAGTAGTATCGCCCAAGGGACAGGGGGGGCTTTCTTT.

V usage is TRBV9 and J usage is TRBJ1-1, with 8 nucleotides matching TRBD1. J was trimmed by 6 bases and V by 1 base; bases with no gene match: 5. Germline CDR1 SGDLS, CDR2 YYNGEE. The CDR3 consists of 14 residues. Here the CDR3 DNA reads TGTGCCAGCAGCGTATTGACAGGGGACCCTGAAGCTTTCTTT. It encodes CASSVLTGDPEAFF.

The J gene is TRBJ2-3, the V gene TRBV2, with a possible D match to TRBD2 (7 bases). V shed 6 bases and J shed 1 base, with 20 bases lying between them. From germline, CDR1 is SNHLY and CDR2 FYNNEI. CDR3 size: 17 residues. CDR3 in amino acids: CASRTRTGGSRTDTQYF. CDR3 bases: TGTGCCAGCAGGACCCGGACGGGGGGCTCCCGCACAGATACGCAGTATTTT.

The chain uses TRBV6-2 or TRBV6-3 and TRBJ2-7; D might be TRBD1 (5 bases). The V and J ends lost 2 bases and 0 bases respectively, with 11 bases between them. Looked up from germline, CDR1 is MNHEY and CDR2 is SVGEGT. This CDR3 contains 15 residues. CDR3 coding DNA: TGTGCCAGCAGTTACGCCGACAGAAGCTCCTACGAGCAGTACTTC. It is translated as CASSYADRSSYEQYF.

This sequence joins TRBV9 and TRBJ2-5; TRBD2 agrees at 7 bases. Germline V gives CDR1 SGDLS, CDR2 YYNGEE. V shed 0 bases and J 2 bases; nucleotides not matched to a gene: 4. CDR3 length equals 15 residues. The CDR3 DNA follows: TGTGCCAGCAGCGTAGGACGGGGGGTACAAGAGACCCAGTACTTC. Its protein product is CASSVGRGVQETQYF.

The chain couples TRBV6-1 to TRBJ1-6; the D gene is possibly TRBD1 (5 bases). Looked up from germline, CDR1 is MNHNS and CDR2 is SASEGT. The CDR3 is 15 residues long. The V and J ends lost 2 bases and 7 bases respectively, with 12 bases between them. CDR3 sequence: CASSERERGNSPLHF. In DNA, the CDR3 is TGTGCCAGCAGTGAAAGGGAAAGGGGCAATTCACCCCTCCACTTT.

This clone was picked up one time. The chain carries TRBV9 and TRBJ2-3; 10 bases fit TRBD2. There are 17 residues in the CDR3. V lost 2 bases, J lost 2 bases, and 8 bases stayed unmatched. Germline V lookup: CDR1 SGDLS, CDR2 YYNGEE. CDR3 sequence reads: CASSVEAGGLYTDTQYF. The CDR3 DNA follows: TGTGCCAGCAGCGTTGAAGCGGGGGGGCTTTACACAGATACGCAGTATTTT.